Presented here are 16 T cell receptor beta chains from one specimen sequenced in a study of blood T cell repertoires in COVID-19. The data were produced by immunoSEQ multiplex PCR, yet TCRdb's version contains in-frame clones alone and is incomplete. The profile shows roughly 220,000 clones, roughly 84% of them singletons. Sequenced material: peripheral blood. All receptors derive from a man aged 50-60 years who had recovered from COVID-19.

This sequence joins TRBV5-1 and TRBJ2-7; D is possibly TRBD1 (5 bases). Trimming left V 0 bases short and J 3 bases short, with 10 bases between. Germline V CDR1 and CDR2: SGHRS, YFSETQ. The CDR3 is 14 amino acids. CDR3 amino acids: CASSLGQPIYEQYF. The CDR3, as DNA: TGCGCCAGCAGCTTGGGACAGCCGATCTACGAGCAGTACTTC.

This clone was seen more than once but under ten times. This sequence joins TRBV29-1 and TRBJ2-7; possibly TRBD2 for D (5 bases). CDR3 length: 13 amino acids. The germline V and J ends were trimmed by 5 bases and 0 bases, with 11 bases remaining between them. The V gene's germline CDR1 is SQVTM and CDR2 ANQGSEA. CDR3 region: CSVWTGSSYEQYF. DNA of the CDR3: TGCAGCGTTTGGACGGGAAGCTCCTACGAGCAGTACTTC.

The chain couples TRBV2 to TRBJ2-5; 8 bases map to TRBD1. CDR1 and CDR2 from the germline V gene are SNHLY and FYNNEI. The CDR3 covers 15 residues. The V segment lost 6 bases and the J segment 5 bases; nucleotides outside the gene matches: 11. The CDR3 loop reads CASRDSGGRGETQYF. Here the CDR3 DNA reads TGTGCCAGCAGGGACTCAGGGGGCCGGGGCGAGACCCAGTACTTC.

The V and J genes are TRBV18 and TRBJ1-6, with 9 bases that match TRBD1. Germline V lookup: CDR1 KGHSH, CDR2 LQKENI. V was clipped by 5 bases and J by 9 bases; unmatched bases: 11. The CDR3 runs 16 residues. CDR3 in amino acids: CASSSATGGSRSPLHF. The CDR3, as DNA: TGTGCCAGCTCATCAGCGACAGGGGGATCTCGTTCACCCCTCCACTTT.

J is TRBJ2-7 and V is TRBV7-9; TRBD2 is a possible D gene (5 bases). This CDR3 region has 13 residues. Per the germline V gene, CDR1 is SEHNR and CDR2 is FQNEAQ (reference sequence). V shed 3 bases and J shed 6 bases, with 12 bases lying between them. DNA for the CDR3: TGTGCCAGCAGCTTCGGAGGTCCCAGCGAGCAGTACTTC. This sequence encodes CASSFGGPSEQYF.

The chain links TRBV24-1 to TRBJ2-5; 10 nucleotides match TRBD2. Germline V gene lookup returns CDR1 KGHDR and CDR2 SFDVKD. There are 17 residues in the CDR3. Trimming removed 4 bases from V and 5 bases from J; junction bases left unmatched: 12. CDR3 residues: CATSDRPRAGGPETQYF. The CDR3 DNA is TGTGCCACCAGTGACCGCCCGCGAGCGGGAGGGCCTGAGACCCAGTACTTC.

The chain joins TRBV10-2 to TRBJ2-2; 10 nucleotides match TRBD2. From germline, CDR1 is WSHSY and CDR2 SAAADI. The CDR3 loop spans 17 amino acids. V lost 2 bases, J lost 4 bases, and 7 bases stayed unmatched. The DNA for the CDR3 is TGCGCCAGCAGTGAGAGGCTAGCGGGAGCGGCCACCGGGGAGCTGTTTTTT. Translated, it gives CASSERLAGAATGELFF.

The CDR3 reads CASSLGAGYRTGELFF. Here the CDR3 DNA reads TGTGCCAGCAGCTTGGGCGCAGGTTATCGGACCGGGGAGCTGTTTTTT. The chain couples TRBV5-6 to TRBJ2-2; unclear D gene. Looked up from germline, CDR1 is SGHDT and CDR2 is YYEEEE. The CDR3 consists of 16 residues. Deletions cut 0 bases from V and 5 bases from J, with 14 bases between. Filled out from reference TRBV5-6 and TRBJ2-2, the complete variable domain reads DAGVTQSPTHLIKTRGQQVTLRCSPKSGHDTVSWYQQALGQGPQFIFQYYEEEERQRGNFPDRFSGHQFPNYSSELNVNALLLGDSALYLCASSLGAGYRTGELFFGEGSRLTVL.

This sequence joins TRBV10-3 and TRBJ1-2; D possibly corresponds to TRBD1 (6 bases). V dropped 1 base and J dropped 4 bases, with 40 bases sitting between them. This CDR3 has 24 amino acids. Germline V gives CDR1 ENHRY, CDR2 SYGVKD. The CDR3 nucleotides are TGTGCCATCAGTGAGTTTGAGTATCCGACAGGAAGAGACCACTTCCACCCTTTGGGCTATGGCTACACCTTC. This codes for CAISEFEYPTGRDHFHPLGYGYTF.

The chain couples TRBV27 to TRBJ1-1; 7 bases fit TRBD1. Per germline, CDR1 MNHEY and CDR2 SMNVEV (reference sequence). This CDR3 region has 18 residues. The V segment lost 2 bases and the J segment 0 bases; nucleotides outside the gene matches: 12. The CDR3 is CASSLRTPRDSLNTEAFF. CDR3 DNA sequence: TGTGCCAGCAGTTTACGTACCCCCCGGGACAGCTTGAACACTGAAGCTTTCTTT.

V gene TRBV7-9 combines with J gene TRBJ2-3; TRBD2 matches at 8 bases. Germline V gives CDR1 SEHNR, CDR2 FQNEAQ (reference sequence). There are 16 residues in the CDR3. Unmatched junction bases numbered 8, after V lost 4 bases and J lost 2 bases. DNA of the CDR3: TGTGCCAGCAGCTCTCTGGCGGGAGGCTTCACAGATACGCAGTATTTT. Protein product: CASSSLAGGFTDTQYF.

The rearrangement uses TRBV6-1 and TRBJ2-1; 8 nucleotides align to TRBD2. CDR3 size: 16 residues. V shed 3 bases, J shed 2 bases, and the junction held 6 bases outside the gene matches. Looked up from germline, CDR1 is MNHNS and CDR2 is SASEGT. CDR3 nucleotides: TGTGCCAGCAGTGATGGGCTAGCGGGCGCCTACAATGAGCAGTTCTTC. Translating gives CASSDGLAGAYNEQFF.

The V call is TRBV27, the J call TRBJ2-7; 11 bases align to TRBD1. The trim removed 2 bases at V and 3 bases at J, leaving 3 bases unmatched. CDR3 length: 15 residues. Germline CDR1 reads MNHEY; CDR2 reads SMNVEV (reference sequence). The CDR3 DNA reads as TGTGCCAGCAGTTTAGGACAGGGGGCGTACTACGAGCAGTACTTC. Amino acid sequence: CASSLGQGAYYEQYF.

The rearrangement uses TRBV14 and TRBJ2-7; 10 positions match TRBD2. Germline loops: CDR1 SGHDN, CDR2 FVKESK. The CDR3 runs to 14 residues. V lost 6 bases and J lost 1; bases outside the gene matches: 3. CDR3 in amino acids: CASRAGGPSYEQYF. The CDR3 DNA reads TGTGCCAGCAGAGCGGGAGGGCCTTCCTACGAGCAGTACTTC.

CDR3 bases: TGTGCCAGCTCACCTGCTAGCGGGAGTGAGACCCAGTACTTC. Protein: CASSPASGSETQYF. This rearrangement joins TRBV18 to TRBJ2-5; 10 bases fit TRBD2. The germline gives CDR1 KGHSH, CDR2 LQKENI. The CDR3 totals 14 residues. V was clipped by 3 bases and J by 5 bases; unmatched bases: 3.

The rearrangement joins TRBV5-1 to TRBJ2-2; 11 nucleotides agree with TRBD2. The germline CDR1 and CDR2 sequences are SGHRS and YFSETQ. The CDR3 runs to 16 residues. V shed 0 bases and J 6 bases; nucleotides not matched to a gene: 4. The CDR3 here is CASSLGLAGGAGELFF. In DNA, the CDR3 is TGCGCCAGCAGCTTGGGGCTAGCGGGAGGAGCCGGGGAGCTGTTTTTT.